The rows below give T cell receptor beta chains drawn from one sample of a study of blood T cell repertoires in COVID-19. Here immunoSEQ multiplex PCR was the method, and the copy in TCRdb shows in-frame clones only, minus some. The sample yields more than 250,000 clones, around 86% seen once. Sequenced sample: peripheral blood. The receptors originated from a man aged 50-60 years with active or convalescent COVID-19. CDR3s include the opening cysteine and the closing phenylalanine or tryptophan. Fields, in order: clone size, J gene, V gene, D gene, CDR3 protein, CDR3 DNA. D genes are given only for firm matches. Only some rows state a clone size, as once, few, many or a class for expanded clones.

-,TRBJ2-1,TRBV9,TRBD2,CASTFETSGVQFF,TGTGCCAGCACCTTCGAGACTAGCGGGGTCCAGTTCTTC
-,TRBJ1-5,TRBV4-3,-,CASSAMQGNQPQHF,TGCGCCAGCAGCGCAATGCAGGGGAATCAGCCCCAGCATTTT
-,TRBJ1-2,TRBV6-5,TRBD1,CASSYRDRGGGYTF,TGTGCCAGCAGTTACCGGGACAGGGGTGGGGGCTACACCTTC
-,TRBJ2-2,TRBV10-3,-,CAISPSWGRVEAGELFF,TGTGCCATCAGCCCCTCTTGGGGGCGGGTGGAGGCCGGGGAGCTGTTTTTT
few,TRBJ2-7,TRBV10-2,TRBD1,CASSSGQVEQYF,TGCGCCAGCAGTTCCGGACAGGTCGAGCAGTACTTC
-,TRBJ2-1,TRBV3-1/TRBV3-2,TRBD2,CASSQDLTGTSGGPDNEQFF,TGTGCCAGCAGCCAAGATTTGACCGGGACTAGCGGGGGCCCCGACAATGAGCAGTTCTTC
-,TRBJ2-7,TRBV5-1,TRBD2,CASSLLVSGSSEQYF,TGCGCCAGCAGCTTGTTGGTTAGCGGGAGTTCCGAGCAGTACTTC
-,TRBJ2-5,TRBV6-5,-,CASDRETQYF,TGTGCCAGTGACAGAGAGACCCAGTACTTC
-,TRBJ2-1,TRBV15,-,CATSRQGSLYNEQFF,TGTGCCACCAGCAGACAGGGGAGTCTTTACAATGAGCAGTTCTTC
-,TRBJ1-1,TRBV5-1,TRBD1,CASSQKTTGGGNTEAFF,TGCGCCAGCAGCCAAAAAACTACAGGGGGTGGAAACACTGAAGCTTTCTTT
-,TRBJ1-2,TRBV19,-,CASSIAPRGNYGYTF,TGTGCCAGTAGTATCGCCCCCAGGGGTAACTATGGCTACACCTTC
-,TRBJ1-1,TRBV29-1,TRBD1,CSVVAMGQPVSEAFF,TGCAGCGTTGTGGCCATGGGACAGCCCGTATCTGAAGCTTTCTTT
-,TRBJ1-2,TRBV7-8,-,CASSLGPADYGYTF,TGTGCCAGCAGCTTAGGGCCGGCGGACTATGGCTACACCTTC
once,TRBJ1-5,TRBV6-2/TRBV6-3,-,CASSIRGSGNQPQHF,TGTGCCAGCAGTATCAGGGGTTCGGGCAATCAGCCCCAGCATTTT
-,TRBJ1-2,TRBV6-1,-,CASSEQDYGYTF,TGTGCCAGCAGTGAACAGGACTATGGCTACACCTTC
-,TRBJ1-2,TRBV10-3,-,CAIRPRGSDYGYTF,TGTGCCATCAGGCCCAGGGGATCGGACTATGGCTACACCTTC
-,TRBJ1-1,TRBV10-3,TRBD1,CAITPGQGGMNTEAFF,TGTGCCATCACCCCGGGACAGGGGGGGATGAACACTGAAGCTTTCTTT
once,TRBJ2-1,TRBV2,-,CASTMSSYNEQFF,TGTGCCAGCACCATGAGCTCCTACAATGAGCAGTTCTTC
few,TRBJ1-4,TRBV6-5,TRBD1,CASSRGGGAGEKLFF,TGTGCCAGCAGTCGAGGAGGGGGCGCGGGGGAAAAACTGTTTTTT
-,TRBJ1-4,TRBV28,-,CASTARGEKLFF,TGTGCCAGCACCGCTCGGGGAGAAAAACTGTTTTTT
-,TRBJ1-1,TRBV29-1,-,CSVDREDTEAFF,TGCAGCGTTGACAGGGAGGACACTGAAGCTTTCTTT
-,TRBJ2-7,TRBV6-5,TRBD1,CASSYGTGVGEQYF,TGTGCCAGCAGTTACGGGACAGGGGTAGGCGAGCAGTACTTC
-,TRBJ1-2,TRBV7-9,-,CASSSRAGELDYGYTF,TGTGCCAGCAGCTCCCGGGCGGGAGAGCTAGACTATGGCTACACCTTC
-,TRBJ2-7,TRBV5-4,TRBD1,CASSAGGPGSYEQYF,TGTGCCAGCAGCGCAGGGGGCCCCGGCTCCTACGAGCAGTACTTC
-,TRBJ1-5,TRBV18,TRBD1,CASSPTGGHQPQHF,TGTGCCAGCTCACCAACAGGGGGTCACCAGCCCCAGCATTTT
-,TRBJ1-4,TRBV11-2,-,CASSRQVRNEKLFF,TGTGCCAGCAGCCGACAGGTCAGAAATGAAAAACTGTTTTTT
-,TRBJ2-1,TRBV29-1,TRBD2,CSVFSGGLYNEQFF,TGCAGCGTCTTTAGCGGGGGTCTCTACAATGAGCAGTTCTTC
-,TRBJ1-2,TRBV9,TRBD1,CASRPTGVGYGYTF,TGTGCCAGCAGGCCAACAGGGGTTGGCTATGGCTACACCTTC
-,TRBJ1-6,TRBV2,TRBD1,CASERTGGNSPLHF,TGTGCCAGCGAGAGGACAGGGGGAAATTCACCCCTCCACTTT
-,TRBJ2-1,TRBV10-3,-,CAISESDKNEQFF,TGTGCCATCAGTGAGTCGGACAAAAATGAGCAGTTCTTC
-,TRBJ2-5,TRBV6-5,TRBD2,CASSYSPTSGQETQYF,TGTGCCAGCAGTTACTCTCCCACTAGCGGCCAAGAGACCCAGTACTTC
-,TRBJ2-7,TRBV7-3,-,CASSLSDRYEQYF,TGTGCCAGCAGCTTAAGCGACAGGTACGAGCAGTACTTC
-,TRBJ1-5,TRBV19,TRBD1,CASQLGQWNQPQHF,TGTGCCAGTCAGTTGGGACAGTGGAATCAGCCCCAGCATTTT
-,TRBJ2-7,TRBV19,TRBD1,CASRQSGQGLYEQYF,TGTGCCAGTAGGCAGTCGGGACAGGGTCTCTACGAGCAGTACTTC
-,TRBJ2-5,TRBV15,TRBD2,CATSREGGYQETQYF,TGTGCCACCAGCAGAGAGGGGGGGTACCAAGAGACCCAGTACTTC
-,TRBJ1-2,TRBV5-6,TRBD1,CASSSALDRGYGYTF,TGTGCCAGCAGCTCGGCGCTCGACAGGGGCTATGGCTACACCTTC
-,TRBJ2-2,TRBV19,-,CASSSRGEVAGELFF,TGTGCCAGTAGTAGTCGAGGGGAGGTCGCCGGGGAGCTGTTTTTT
once,TRBJ1-1,TRBV12-3/TRBV12-4,-,CASSQGINTEAFF,TGTGCCAGCAGTCAGGGGATTAACACTGAAGCTTTCTTT
-,TRBJ1-1,TRBV18,-,CASSPRQASMNTEAFF,TGTGCCAGCTCACCGAGACAGGCCAGCATGAACACTGAAGCTTTCTTT
-,TRBJ2-2,TRBV3-1/TRBV3-2,-,CASSQAHGVGFF,TGTGCCAGCAGCCAAGCACACGGAGTTGGGTTTTTT
-,TRBJ2-2,TRBV7-2,-,CASSSRRGANTGELFF,TGTGCCAGCAGCTCCCGCCGCGGCGCGAACACCGGGGAGCTGTTTTTT
once,TRBJ1-1,TRBV6-5,-,CASSNRWNTEAFF,TGTGCCAGCAGTAACCGGTGGAACACTGAAGCTTTCTTT
-,TRBJ1-6,TRBV5-1,-,CASSLQGLNSPLHF,TGCGCCAGCAGCTTGCAGGGATTAAATTCACCCCTCCACTTT
few,TRBJ1-4,TRBV28,TRBD1,CASSNRDSYEKLFF,TGTGCCAGCAGTAACCGGGACAGTTATGAAAAACTGTTTTTT
-,TRBJ2-1,TRBV28,TRBD1,CASSPSPQGVGEQFF,TGTGCCAGCAGCCCTTCGCCCCAGGGGGTGGGTGAGCAGTTCTTC
-,TRBJ1-5,TRBV19,-,CASSIDQQLGGQPQHF,TGTGCCAGTAGTATAGATCAACAACTTGGGGGGCAGCCCCAGCATTTT
-,TRBJ2-5,TRBV28,TRBD2,CASKAGGPKGTQYF,TGTGCCAGCAAAGCGGGGGGCCCCAAGGGGACCCAGTACTTC
-,TRBJ2-1,TRBV10-3,TRBD1,CAIRTGAGVNEQFF,TGTGCCATCAGAACAGGGGCAGGGGTCAATGAGCAGTTCTTC
-,TRBJ2-3,TRBV28,-,CASRGSEGGARDTQYF,TGTGCCAGCAGGGGCTCTGAGGGGGGGGCTAGAGATACGCAGTATTTT
-,TRBJ2-7,TRBV5-1,TRBD1,CASRRDRSSYEQYF,TGCGCCAGCAGACGGGACAGGAGCTCCTACGAGCAGTACTTC
-,TRBJ2-5,TRBV19,-,CASSRGQKQETQYF,TGTGCCAGTAGTCGAGGACAAAAGCAAGAGACCCAGTACTTC
-,TRBJ1-2,TRBV6-6,-,CASSSRGEHHGYTF,TGTGCCAGCAGTTCTAGGGGCGAACATCATGGCTACACCTTC
-,TRBJ1-1,TRBV6-5,TRBD1,CASSKTGVNTEAFF,TGTGCCAGCAGCAAGACAGGGGTGAACACTGAAGCTTTCTTT
-,TRBJ2-2,TRBV4-3,-,CASSQDARDTGELFF,TGCGCCAGCAGCCAAGATGCGAGGGACACCGGGGAGCTGTTTTTT